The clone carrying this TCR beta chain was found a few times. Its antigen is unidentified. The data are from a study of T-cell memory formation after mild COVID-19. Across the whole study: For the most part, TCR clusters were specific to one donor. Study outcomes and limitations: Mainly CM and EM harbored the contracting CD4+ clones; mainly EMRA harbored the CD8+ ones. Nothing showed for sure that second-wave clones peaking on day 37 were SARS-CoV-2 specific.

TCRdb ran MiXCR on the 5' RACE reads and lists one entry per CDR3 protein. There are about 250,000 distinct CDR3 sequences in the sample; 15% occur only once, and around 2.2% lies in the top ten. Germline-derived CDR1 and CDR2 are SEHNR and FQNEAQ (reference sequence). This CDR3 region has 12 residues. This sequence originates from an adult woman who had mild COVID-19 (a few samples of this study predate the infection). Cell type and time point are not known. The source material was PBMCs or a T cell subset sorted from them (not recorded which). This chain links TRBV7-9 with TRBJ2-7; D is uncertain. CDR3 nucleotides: TGTGCAACCGGGCCCCCCGCCTACGAGCAGTACTTC. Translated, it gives CATGPPAYEQYF.